These T cell receptor beta chains were read from a single sample in a study of OX40 agonist ivuxolimab in advanced cancers. Clones were sequenced by immunoSEQ multiplex PCR, and TCRdb holds only the in-frame ones, with some missing. The table records approximately 94,000 clones, around 89% of them present only once. The input for sequencing was CD4+ or CD8+ T cells sorted from blood, taken in a trial of the OX40 agonist ivuxolimab. These receptors were taken from an adult with an advanced solid tumor such as melanoma, head and neck, liver or kidney cancer. The CDR3 runs from the conserved cysteine through the conserved F or W.

J | V | CDR3
TRBJ2-7 | TRBV10-1 | CASSGWGNPEQYF
TRBJ1-4 | TRBV19 | CASTQGAREKLFF
TRBJ2-3 | TRBV27 | CASSLGFGSGTSADTQYF
TRBJ2-3 | TRBV5-8 | CASPSTVASGRADTQYF
TRBJ2-1 | TRBV29-1 | CSVGGTHYNEQFF
TRBJ1-1 | TRBV19 | CASSIVAAYEAFF
TRBJ2-7 | TRBV19 | CASSRITLGLQAAEQYF
TRBJ2-6 | TRBV7-3 | CASSLEGSSGANVLTF
TRBJ2-2 | TRBV7-9 | CASSFNSGGTGELFF
TRBJ2-5 | TRBV5-1 | CASSYRGTGRPPLQETQYF
TRBJ1-4 | TRBV6-1 | CASRLYRGLNEKLFF
TRBJ1-6 | TRBV27 | CASGDTKTSSYNSPLHF
TRBJ2-2 | TRBV6-1 | CASSGWMAGELFF
TRBJ1-1 | TRBV28 | CASSLFVRVVTEAFF
TRBJ1-4 | TRBV11-2 | CASSLGGTTDEKLFF
TRBJ2-1 | TRBV11-3 | CASSSGSGQDSYNEQFF
TRBJ1-2 | TRBV19 | CASRATRYGYTF
TRBJ1-1 | TRBV27 | CASSWIRRTGQNTEAFF
TRBJ1-3 | TRBV6-1 | CASKQGRNTIYF
TRBJ2-1 | TRBV19 | CASSIFQGGKDEQFF
TRBJ2-7 | TRBV6-1 | CASSVNGGPYEQYF
TRBJ1-5 | TRBV5-8 | CASSLYGTSNQPQHF